These 16 T cell receptor beta chains share one sample of origin, sequenced in a study of T cells in Graves' hyperthyroidism and ophthalmopathy. Amplification targeted TCR beta CDR3 regions from RNA transcripts. First-round RT-PCR targeting the TCR CDR3 was performed with the HTBI primer set. TCRdb fed the multiplex PCR reads into MiXCR, producing one record per CDR3 protein. The sample shows a few hundred thousand distinct CDR3 sequences, around 15% of them seen only once. The sample comprised blood. The source of these receptors is a woman aged 18-29 years with Graves' hyperthyroidism.

This sequence joins TRBV6-1 and TRBJ1-4, with TRBD1 identical over 8 bases. Germline V gene data show CDR1 as MNHNS and CDR2 as SASEGT. J lost 6 bases, V lost 5 bases, and 5 bases had no gene match. CDR3 size: 14 residues. The CDR3 bases are TGTGCCAGCAGTTCCGGACAGGGCCATGAAAAACTGTTTTTT. It specifies CASSSGQGHEKLFF.

This clonotype was counted a few times. The rearrangement joins TRBV7-2 to TRBJ1-6; D is unresolved. This CDR3 contains 12 residues. The V gene's germline CDR1 is SGHTA and CDR2 FQGNSA. The germline V and J ends were trimmed by 5 bases and 7 bases, with 6 bases remaining between them. The CDR3 DNA reads as TGTGCCAGCAGCGCGATAAATTCACCCCTCCACTTT. Translated, it gives CASSAINSPLHF.

This clonotype was counted ten times or more. The rearrangement links TRBV28 to TRBJ2-2; 8 bases fit TRBD1. The CDR3 contains 15 residues. The V gene end was trimmed by 5 bases and the J gene end by 6 bases; junction bases not matched to a gene: 8. CDR1 MDHEN and CDR2 SYDVKM come from the germline V gene. CDR3 nucleotide sequence: TGTGCCAGCAGTCCGGGGGACAGGCCCGCCGGGGAGCTGTTTTTT. Protein: CASSPGDRPAGELFF. Complete variable domain (other parts from reference TRBV28 and TRBJ2-2): DVKVTQSSRYLVKRTGEKVFLECVQDMDHENMFWYRQDPGLGLRLIYFSYDVKMKEKGDIPEGYSVSREKKERFSLILESASTNQTSMYLCASSPGDRPAGELFFGEGSRLTVL.

This clonotype was seen a handful of times. The CDR3 loop reads CAWSSRAATWETQYF. Here the CDR3 DNA reads TGTGCCTGGAGTTCCCGTGCGGCGACTTGGGAGACCCAGTACTTC. The rearrangement uses TRBV30 and TRBJ2-5; no firm D call. Germline values: CDR1 GTSNPN, CDR2 SVGIG (reference sequence). V was shortened by 2 bases and J by 5 bases, with 18 bases between the two germline ends. The CDR3 loop spans 15 amino acids.

This clonotype has only a few counts. V is TRBV6-5 and J is TRBJ2-7, with D perhaps matching TRBD2 (7 bases). The CDR3 has 14 residues. With 0 bases removed from V and 5 bases from J, the gap between germline ends came to 11 bases. The germline V gene has CDR1 MNHEY and CDR2 SVGAGI. CDR3 coding DNA: TGTGCCAGCAGTTACTCGGGGGGGGCCAACGAGCAGTACTTC. Amino acid sequence: CASSYSGGANEQYF.

This clonotype was recorded many times. This chain uses TRBV2 with TRBJ2-7, with 10 bases that match TRBD2. The V segment lost 3 bases and the J segment 5 bases; nucleotides outside the gene matches: 7. CDR3 length equals 15 residues. Germline V gene lookup returns CDR1 SNHLY and CDR2 FYNNEI. DNA for the CDR3: TGTGCCAGCAGTGACCCCGTAGCGGGAGGCAACGAGCAGTACTTC. Amino acids: CASSDPVAGGNEQYF.

The CDR3 region is CSASRTGWSTEAFF. The CDR3, as DNA: TGCAGTGCTAGCCGGACAGGGTGGAGCACTGAAGCTTTCTTT. The chain is built from TRBV20-1 and TRBJ1-1, with TRBD1 matching over 8 bases. Germline CDR1 reads DFQATT; CDR2 reads SNEGSKA (reference sequence). After removal of 3 bases from V and 4 bases from J, the junction contained 7 bases not matched to a gene. CDR3 length equals 14 residues.

In this sample, this clonotype turned up a few times. This sequence joins TRBV18 and TRBJ1-2; D possibly corresponds to TRBD1 (6 bases). Trimming removed 2 bases from V and 8 bases from J, with 24 bases in between. Germline CDR1 is KGHSH and CDR2 is LQKENI. The CDR3 length is 17 residues. The CDR3, as DNA: TGTGCCAGCTCACCATCCAGGGGAACAATATGGAGGGGCGGCTACACCTTC. Its translation: CASSPSRGTIWRGGYTF.

This clonotype turned up a few times. The chain has TRBV20-1 and TRBJ2-2; D might be TRBD1 (6 bases). The CDR3 is 13 residues long. The germline gives CDR1 DFQATT, CDR2 SNEGSKA (reference sequence). The germline V and J ends were trimmed by 6 bases and 4 bases, with 12 bases remaining between them. CDR3 amino acids: CSATGRVTGELFF. DNA for the CDR3: TGCAGTGCCACAGGGCGGGTCACCGGGGAGCTGTTTTTT.

Ten or more counts support this clonotype. The chain combines TRBV28 with TRBJ2-7; 7 bases map to TRBD1. After removal of 5 bases from V and 5 bases from J, the junction contained 12 bases not matched to a gene. The length of the CDR3 is 15 residues. In germline, CDR1 is MDHEN, CDR2 SYDVKM. In nucleotides, the CDR3 is TGTGCCAGCAGTCTCCCCCTGACAGGGAACGACGAGCAGTACTTC. Translated, it gives CASSLPLTGNDEQYF. The whole variable domain, filled in from reference TRBV28 and TRBJ2-7, reads DVKVTQSSRYLVKRTGEKVFLECVQDMDHENMFWYRQDPGLGLRLIYFSYDVKMKEKGDIPEGYSVSREKKERFSLILESASTNQTSMYLCASSLPLTGNDEQYFGPGTRLTVT.

The rearrangement joins TRBV20-1 to TRBJ1-6; D is ambiguous. This CDR3 comprises 14 residues. Per germline, CDR1 DFQATT and CDR2 SNEGSKA (reference sequence). V was cut by 2 bases and J by 1 base, with 6 bases left in between. The CDR3 sequence: CSARSGSYNSPLHF. CDR3 in DNA: TGCAGTGCTAGATCGGGTTCCTATAATTCACCCCTCCACTTT.

This clonotype was seen repeatedly, ten times or more. This chain links TRBV6-1 with TRBJ1-3; 7 bases align to TRBD1. The length of the CDR3 is 15 residues. V lost 2 bases to trimming and J lost 0 bases; unmatched junction nucleotides: 1. Germline V CDR1 and CDR2: MNHNS, SASEGT. The CDR3 DNA sequence: TGTGCCAGCAGTGAATGGGACAGCTCTGGAAACACCATATATTTT. Encoded protein: CASSEWDSSGNTIYF.

Concerning this clonotype itself: This may stem from a read error, because a much larger clone lies one nucleotide away. This sequence joins TRBV28 and TRBJ2-2; 7 nucleotides line up with TRBD1. This CDR3 contains 13 residues. Germline loops: CDR1 MDHEN, CDR2 SYDVKM. The CDR3 loop reads CASRIQGTGEPFF. The CDR3 region has the DNA TGTGCCAGCAGGATACAGGGGACCGGGGAGCCGTTTTTT. Combining the CDR3 with reference TRBV28 and TRBJ2-2 gives the whole variable domain DVKVTQSSRYLVKRTGEKVFLECVQDMDHENMFWYRQDPGLGLRLIYFSYDVKMKEKGDIPEGYSVSREKKERFSLILESASTNQTSMYLCASRIQGTGEPFFGEGSRLTVL.

This clonotype was seen only a few times. The rearrangement uses TRBV15 and TRBJ1-1; D gene uncertain. The germline V gene encodes CDR1 LNHNV and CDR2 YYDKDF (reference sequence). The CDR3 runs 14 residues. The V and J ends lost 3 bases and 0 bases respectively, with 8 bases between them. In DNA form, the CDR3 reads TGTGCCACCAGCAGTCGGACGGTGAACACTGAAGCTTTCTTT. This sequence encodes CATSSRTVNTEAFF.

In its sample, this clonotype was seen many times. The V and J genes are TRBV5-5 and TRBJ1-2, with a tentative D call TRBD1 (5 bases). Trimming shortened V by 4 bases and J by 4 bases, and 20 bases separated the two germline ends. The V gene's germline CDR1 is SGHKS and CDR2 YYEKEE (reference sequence). The CDR3 contains 16 residues. The CDR3 DNA follows: TGTGCCAGCAGCCTGCACTCCGGGACCGCCACCTATGGCTACACCTTC. Protein product: CASSLHSGTATYGYTF.

This clonotype was recorded at least ten times. The chain recombines TRBV28 with TRBJ2-1; D is perhaps TRBD2 (6 bases). CDR3 length: 16 residues. V was trimmed by 4 bases and J by 2 bases, leaving 15 bases between them. Germline V gives CDR1 MDHEN, CDR2 SYDVKM. The CDR3 DNA reads as TGTGCCAGCAGTTCCCATAGCGGAGAGGCCTACAATGAGCAGTTCTTC. Its protein product is CASSSHSGEAYNEQFF.